The next 17 T cell receptor beta chains were all read from a single sample in a study of T cells in Graves' hyperthyroidism and ophthalmopathy. RNA transcripts were the template for amplifying TCR beta CDR3 regions. HTBI primers drove first-round RT-PCR of the TCR CDR3. TCRdb called the multiplex PCR reads again in MiXCR, with one record for every CDR3 protein. The profile covers 350,000 to 400,000 distinct CDR3 sequences, with about a fifth appearing a single time and about 3.7% taken by the ten largest. The sequencing sample was made of blood. The source is a woman between 18 and 29 years old with Graves' hyperthyroidism.

Remarks on this clonotype: Relative to the germline gene, one junction end is altered; a read error may explain this. The chain has TRBV18 and TRBJ2-2; maybe TRBD1 (6 bases). CDR3 length: 16 amino acids. The V gene's germline CDR1 is KGHSH and CDR2 LQKENI. CDR3 loop: CASSRERAGDTGELCF. CDR3 sequence (DNA): TGTGCCAGCTCCCGAGAGAGGGCAGGGGACACCGGGGAGCTGTGTTTT. Full variable domain (remainder filled in from reference TRBV18 and TRBJ2-2): NAGVMQNPRHLVRRRGQEARLRCSPMKGHSHVYWYRQLPEEGLKFMVYLQKENIIDESGMPKERFSAEFPKEGPSILRIQQVVRGDSAAYFCASSRERAGDTGELCFGEGSRLTVL.

This clonotype has ten or more counts. The genes are TRBV6-1 and TRBJ2-7, with D hard to call. V lost 5 bases and J 3 bases, leaving 11 bases between the germline ends. The CDR3 runs 13 residues. Germline V CDR1 and CDR2: MNHNS, SASEGT. The CDR3 DNA is TGTGCCAGCAGTCCATCAGGTTTCTACGAGCAGTACTTC. This translates into CASSPSGFYEQYF.

This clonotype was picked up a small number of times. The CDR3 region is CASGQGDYNEKLFF. CDR3 coding DNA: TGCGCCAGCGGGCAGGGGGACTATAATGAAAAACTGTTTTTT. The chain employs TRBV5-1 and TRBJ1-4, with 7 bases lining up with TRBD1. The junction had 7 bases not matched to a gene; V was cut back by 7 bases and J by 4 bases. The CDR3 runs to 14 residues. Looked up from germline, CDR1 is SGHRS and CDR2 is YFSETQ.

This clonotype was observed many times. V gene TRBV9 combines with J gene TRBJ1-5; D unresolved. Germline-derived CDR1 and CDR2 are SGDLS and YYNGEE. The CDR3 is 11 amino acids. The V end was cut by 4 bases, the J end by 9 bases, with 8 bases between. Here the CDR3 reads CASSPSPPQHF. The CDR3 bases are TGTGCCAGCAGCCCCAGCCCGCCCCAGCATTTT.

At least ten counts were recorded for this clonotype. One junction end disagrees with the germline gene, perhaps due to a read error. The chain recombines TRBV30 with TRBJ2-7; a weak D match, TRBD1 (6 bases). Germline loops: CDR1 GTSNPN, CDR2 SVGIG (reference sequence). This CDR3 has 15 amino acids. Here the CDR3 reads CAWSVRNRASHEQYF. The CDR3 DNA is TGTGCCTGGAGTGTACGGAACAGGGCCTCCCACGAGCAGTACTTC.

About this clonotype itself: A read error may explain this, as a much larger clone is one base away. This sequence joins TRBV28 and TRBJ1-2; D call uncertain. The length of the CDR3 is 12 residues. Germline CDR1 MDHEN, CDR2 SYDVKM. Here the CDR3 DNA reads TGTGCCAGCACCTCCCCGACGTATGGCCACACCTTC. Protein sequence: CASTSPTYGHTF.

This clonotype was detected only a few times. V gene TRBV3-1 combines with J gene TRBJ2-5; D remains unclear. Germline V gene sequence: CDR1 LGHDT, CDR2 YNNKEL (reference sequence). V lost 3 bases, J lost 5 bases, and 13 bases lay in between. The CDR3 length is 14 residues. The CDR3 here is CASSHLGSGETQYF. CDR3 sequence (DNA): TGTGCCAGCAGCCATCTAGGCTCTGGGGAGACCCAGTACTTC.

This clonotype showed up many times. The J gene is TRBJ1-1, the V gene TRBV11-2, with no clear D. Per the germline V gene, CDR1 is SGHAT and CDR2 is FQNNGV. V lost 3 bases and J 5 bases, leaving 25 bases between the germline ends. The CDR3 has 18 amino acids. This chain's CDR3 is CASSFSFTRVPRRTEAFF. The CDR3 DNA sequence: TGTGCCAGCAGCTTTAGTTTTACCCGGGTACCCCGTAGGACTGAAGCTTTCTTT.

This clonotype was seen at least ten times. DNA for the CDR3: TGTGCCAGCAGCTTAGTGGTCTCTTCGGAGACCCAGTACTTC. As protein: CASSLVVSSETQYF. The rearrangement links TRBV11-2 to TRBJ2-5; D uncertain. The V and J ends lost 1 base and 5 bases respectively, with 11 bases between them. The CDR3 has 14 amino acids. In germline, CDR1 is SGHAT, CDR2 FQNNGV.

At least ten counts were recorded for this clonotype. The chain joins TRBV2 to TRBJ2-7; no clear D gene. There are 12 residues in the CDR3. V was trimmed by 8 bases and J by 7 bases, leaving 15 bases between them. Germline V gene data show CDR1 as SNHLY and CDR2 as FYNNEI. The CDR3 loop is CASVAIAGEQYF. In DNA form, the CDR3 reads TGTGCCAGCGTGGCTATTGCTGGGGAGCAGTACTTC.

This clonotype was seen at least ten times. This rearrangement joins TRBV15 to TRBJ2-2; 7 bases are a match to TRBD1. Trimming at V came to 6 bases and at J to 1 base, leaving 5 bases not matched to a gene. Germline CDR1 LNHNV, CDR2 YYDKDF (reference sequence). The CDR3 is 15 amino acids. The DNA of the CDR3 is TGTGCCACCAGTCGGGACAGTCAGAACACCGGGGAGCTGTTTTTT. This encodes CATSRDSQNTGELFF. The full variable domain, completed using reference TRBV15 and TRBJ2-2, is DAMVIQNPRYQVTQFGKPVTLSCSQTLNHNVMYWYQQKSSQAPKLLFHYYDKDFNNEADTPDNFQSRRPNTSFCFLDIRSPGLGDTAMYLCATSRDSQNTGELFFGEGSRLTVL.

This chain connects TRBV2 to TRBJ2-7, with D perhaps given as TRBD1 or TRBD2 (5 bases each). The V end lost 4 bases, the J end lost 0 bases, and 10 bases lay between the germline ends. Germline V lookup: CDR1 SNHLY, CDR2 FYNNEI. The CDR3 has 14 amino acids. Written as DNA, the CDR3 is TGTGCCAGCAGTGCGGGGCGCTACTCCTACGAGCAGTACTTC. Translating gives CASSAGRYSYEQYF.

The CDR3 sequence: CASSYLAGGPRSNEQFF. The CDR3 DNA reads as TGTGCCAGCAGTTACTTAGCGGGGGGGCCGAGGAGCAATGAGCAGTTCTTC. The chain joins TRBV6-2 or TRBV6-3 to TRBJ2-1; 11 bases fit TRBD2. Trimming removed 1 base from V and 6 bases from J; junction bases left unmatched: 8. The CDR3 totals 17 residues. CDR1 is MNHEY, CDR2 SVGEGT, per germline.

The chain links TRBV12-3 or TRBV12-4 to TRBJ1-5, with D unresolved. The CDR3 covers 15 residues. V gave up 3 bases and J gave up 0 bases, with 9 bases separating them. CDR3 in DNA: TGTGCCAGCAGTTTGTGGGGATATAGCAATCAGCCCCAGCATTTT. It codes for CASSLWGYSNQPQHF.

This clonotype was detected many times. This rearrangement joins TRBV30 to TRBJ1-2; D unclear. Between the trimmed V and J ends, which lost 4 bases and 0 bases, there was a span of 9 bases. Germline loops: CDR1 GTSNPN, CDR2 SVGIG (reference sequence). The CDR3 is made up of 13 amino acids. CDR3 protein: CAWTILANYGYTF. CDR3 DNA sequence: TGTGCCTGGACGATACTAGCTAACTATGGCTACACCTTC.

This clonotype was detected many times. The chain couples TRBV11-3 to TRBJ2-7; D is undetermined. V lost 5 bases to trimming and J lost 2 bases, with 19 bases between them. CDR3 length equals 16 residues. The germline CDR1 and CDR2 sequences are SGHNT and YENEEA. The CDR3 here is CASSKGSWGGAYEQYF. Here the CDR3 DNA reads TGTGCCAGCAGCAAGGGAAGCTGGGGTGGGGCCTACGAGCAGTACTTC.

The V call is TRBV3-1, the J call TRBJ1-2; 7 bases fit TRBD1. Germline V gene data show CDR1 as LGHDT and CDR2 as YNNKEL (reference sequence). Trimming removed 8 bases from V and 14 bases from J; junction bases left unmatched: 5. The CDR3 totals 9 residues. The CDR3 loop reads CASGGQITF. In DNA, the CDR3 is TGTGCCAGCGGGGGACAGATAACCTTC.